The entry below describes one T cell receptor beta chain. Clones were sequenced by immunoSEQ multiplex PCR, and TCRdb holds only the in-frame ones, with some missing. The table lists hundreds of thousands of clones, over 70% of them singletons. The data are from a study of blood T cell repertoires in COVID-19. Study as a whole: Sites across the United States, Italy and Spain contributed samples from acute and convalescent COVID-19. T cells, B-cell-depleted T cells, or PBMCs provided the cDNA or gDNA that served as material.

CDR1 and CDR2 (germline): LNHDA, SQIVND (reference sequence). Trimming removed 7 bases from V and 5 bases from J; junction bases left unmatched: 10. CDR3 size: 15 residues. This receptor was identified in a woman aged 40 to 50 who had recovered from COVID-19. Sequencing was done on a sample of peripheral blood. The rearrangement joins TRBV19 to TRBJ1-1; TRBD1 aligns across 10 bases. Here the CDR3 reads CASKDRGYGETEAFF. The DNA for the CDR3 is TGTGCCAGTAAGGACAGGGGGTATGGAGAAACTGAAGCTTTCTTT.